Below are 10 T cell receptor beta chains sequenced from a single sample in a study of blood T cell repertoires in COVID-19. Libraries were prepared by immunoSEQ multiplex PCR; TCRdb keeps only in-frame clonotypes and omits some of them. The profile shows 200,000 to 300,000 clones, roughly 80% of them singletons. Material: peripheral blood. Receptors originate from a man between 60 and 70 years old with acute or convalescent COVID-19.

The chain couples TRBV9 to TRBJ1-5, with TRBD1 identical over 7 bases. Germline V CDR1 and CDR2: SGDLS, YYNGEE. The ends lost 4 bases at V and 6 bases at J; junction bases unmatched: 10. This CDR3 contains 15 residues. The CDR3 nucleotides read TGTGCCAGCAGCAAAGAAGGGGGCCTCGGTCAGCCCCAGCATTTT. This encodes CASSKEGGLGQPQHF.

This clone turned up a few times. The chain couples TRBV5-4 to TRBJ2-1; 8 bases match TRBD1. The length of the CDR3 is 12 residues. J gave up 12 bases and V 6 bases, and 8 bases lay outside the gene matches. Germline values: CDR1 SGHNT, CDR2 YYREEE (reference sequence). CDR3 bases: TGTGCCAGCAACGAACCAGGGGGCGCGCAGTTCTTC. Protein product: CASNEPGGAQFF.

The V and J genes are TRBV10-3 and TRBJ2-7; D gene unclear. V gave up 10 bases and J gave up 2 bases, with 18 bases separating them. The CDR3 runs to 14 residues. The germline V gene has CDR1 ENHRY and CDR2 SYGVKD. The CDR3 is CASQGTVGPYEQYF. The CDR3 nucleotides read TGTGCCAGCCAAGGAACGGTGGGCCCCTACGAGCAGTACTTC.

The gene calls are TRBV7-9 and TRBJ1-1, with TRBD1 matching 9 bases. Trimming at V came to 3 bases and at J to 11 bases, leaving 10 bases not matched to a gene. Germline V gives CDR1 SEHNR, CDR2 FQNEAQ (reference sequence). The CDR3 has 14 residues. The CDR3 reads CASSFPWTGEWAFF. The CDR3 nucleotides are TGTGCCAGCAGCTTCCCGTGGACAGGGGAGTGGGCTTTCTTT.

V is TRBV7-3 and J is TRBJ2-1, with TRBD2 matching over 9 bases. With 5 bases clipped from V and 4 bases from J, the junction kept 3 bases outside the gene matches. CDR1 is SGHTA and CDR2 is FQGTGA in the germline V gene. This CDR3 is built from 14 residues. CDR3 sequence: CASSLLAGYNEQFF. The DNA of the CDR3 is TGTGCCAGCAGCCTACTAGCGGGTTACAATGAGCAGTTCTTC.

The gene calls are TRBV11-2 and TRBJ2-5; TRBD1 matches at 8 bases. The CDR3 sequence is 15 residues long. The J segment lost 2 bases and the V segment lost 5 bases, leaving 7 bases of the junction unmatched. Germline CDR1 reads SGHAT; CDR2 reads FQNNGV. In nucleotides, the CDR3 is TGTGCCAGCAGCCTTGGGACAGGCGAACAAGAGACCCAGTACTTC. Translation: CASSLGTGEQETQYF.

The chain employs TRBV27 and TRBJ2-1, with TRBD2 matching over 13 bases. After removal of 2 bases from V and 4 bases from J, the junction contained 14 bases not matched to a gene. The CDR3 loop spans 20 amino acids. Germline V gene sequence: CDR1 MNHEY, CDR2 SMNVEV (reference sequence). CDR3 DNA: TGTGCCAGCAGTTTACGGGGGACTAGCGGGACCCGTTCGGGTTACAATGAGCAGTTCTTC. Translated: CASSLRGTSGTRSGYNEQFF.

The chain joins TRBV28 to TRBJ1-2, with no clear D. Germline V gene sequence: CDR1 MDHEN, CDR2 SYDVKM. The CDR3 spans 12 residues. Trimming took off 3 bases at V and 8 bases at J, with 10 bases between the two ends. As DNA, the CDR3 is TGTGCCAGCAGTTTGGCGGGTTTGGGCTACACCTTC. Its translation: CASSLAGLGYTF.

The chain uses TRBV6-6 and TRBJ1-1; D perhaps matches TRBD1 (5 bases). Trimming stripped 2 bases from V and 8 bases from J, with 6 bases between. Germline values: CDR1 MNHNY, CDR2 SVGAGI (reference sequence). CDR3 length: 11 amino acids. The CDR3 here is CASSYRGEAFF. CDR3 in DNA: TGTGCCAGCAGTTACAGGGGAGAAGCTTTCTTT.

The chain joins TRBV13 to TRBJ2-3, with D maybe TRBD1 (6 bases). Germline V CDR1 and CDR2: PRHDT, FYEKMQ (reference sequence). This CDR3 is 14 amino acids long. Between the trimmed V and J ends, which lost 5 bases and 10 bases, there was a span of 19 bases. CDR3 in amino acids: CASSPGPTPGAQYF. The CDR3 coding sequence is TGTGCCAGCAGCCCCGGGCCCACCCCAGGGGCGCAGTATTTT.